This passage covers 8 T cell receptor beta chains from one sample sequenced in a study of cytomegalovirus exposure and HLA in healthy donors. Researchers ran the PCR with 60 Vbeta and 13 Jbeta primers. Sequencing used immunoSEQ multiplex PCR; TCRdb keeps in-frame clones, though not all of them. The sample holds 170,000 or so clones, 77% seen once. Input material: PBMCs. The receptor source for this set is a young woman in good health and CMV-seropositive.

For this clone: A read error may account for a junction end that differs from germline. V is TRBV18 and J is TRBJ2-3; 12 bases agree with TRBD2. Germline CDR1 KGHSH, CDR2 LQKENI. The CDR3 contains 15 residues. CDR3 sequence reads: CASSPLAGGTDTQYF. The CDR3 nucleotides read TGTGCCAGCTCGCCACTAGCGGGAGGTACAGATACGCAGTATTTT.

The CDR3 reads CASSRGGGQPQHF. CDR3 coding DNA: TGTGCCAGCAGCCGGGGGGGAGGGCAGCCCCAGCATTTT. V usage is TRBV11-1 and J usage is TRBJ1-5, with D tentatively TRBD1 (5 bases). With 5 bases removed from V and 7 bases from J, the gap between germline ends came to 12 bases. Germline V gene data show CDR1 as SGHAT and CDR2 as FQDESV (reference sequence). The CDR3 runs to 13 residues.

The genes are TRBV5-1 and TRBJ2-1; 10 nucleotides align to TRBD2. Germline loops: CDR1 SGHRS, CDR2 YFSETQ. Trimming cost V 4 bases and J 16 bases; bases outside gene matches: 5. CDR3 length equals 11 residues. The CDR3 region has the DNA TGCGCCAGCAGCGCAGCGGGAGGGCATTTCTTC. Its translation: CASSAAGGHFF.

This rearrangement joins TRBV5-5 to TRBJ2-7; 7 nucleotides align to TRBD1. With 6 bases clipped from V and 5 bases from J, the junction kept 14 bases outside the gene matches. The V gene's germline CDR1 is SGHKS and CDR2 YYEKEE (reference sequence). The CDR3 contains 15 residues. The CDR3 DNA reads as TGTGCCAGCAACCCGGTAAGGACAGGAGGAGACGAGCAGTACTTC. Its translation: CASNPVRTGGDEQYF. Combining the CDR3 with reference TRBV5-5 and TRBJ2-7 gives the whole variable domain DAGVTQSPTHLIKTRGQQVTLRCSPISGHKSVSWYQQVLGQGPQFIFQYYEKEERGRGNFPDRFSARQFPNYSSELNVNALLLGDSALYLCASNPVRTGGDEQYFGPGTRLTVT.

The chain is built from TRBV9 and TRBJ2-5; no firm D call. CDR1 and CDR2 (germline): SGDLS, YYNGEE. CDR3 length equals 16 residues. V lost 4 bases and J 4 bases, leaving 20 bases between the germline ends. The CDR3 reads CASSPRLARGGETQYF. The DNA for the CDR3 is TGTGCCAGCAGCCCACGTTTGGCGAGAGGCGGAGAGACCCAGTACTTC.

The chain uses TRBV7-9 and TRBJ1-1, with D maybe TRBD1 (6 bases). Germline-derived CDR1 and CDR2 are SEHNR and FQNEAQ (reference sequence). This CDR3 is built from 13 residues. V was pared by 7 bases and J by 4 bases, with 13 bases between. CDR3 nucleotides: TGTGCCAGCACCCAAGGGGGACCCACTGAAGCTTTCTTT. It specifies CASTQGGPTEAFF.

Written as DNA, the CDR3 is TGTGCCAGCAGCGTCCTCGCTAGCGGGAGGGCCGAGGTGCCTTTGACAGATACGCAGTATTTT. Its protein is CASSVLASGRAEVPLTDTQYF. This sequence joins TRBV2 and TRBJ2-3; TRBD2 matches at 12 bases. V shed 6 bases, J shed 3 bases, and the junction held 22 bases outside the gene matches. Germline V gene data show CDR1 as SNHLY and CDR2 as FYNNEI. There are 21 residues in the CDR3.

The CDR3 protein is CASSIHNSYEQYF. DNA of the CDR3: TGTGCCAGTAGTATCCACAACTCCTACGAGCAGTACTTC. The genes are TRBV19 and TRBJ2-7; D not certain. The CDR3 is 13 residues long. V was shortened by 3 bases and J by 0 bases, with 6 bases between the two germline ends. Germline-derived CDR1 and CDR2 are LNHDA and SQIVND (reference sequence).